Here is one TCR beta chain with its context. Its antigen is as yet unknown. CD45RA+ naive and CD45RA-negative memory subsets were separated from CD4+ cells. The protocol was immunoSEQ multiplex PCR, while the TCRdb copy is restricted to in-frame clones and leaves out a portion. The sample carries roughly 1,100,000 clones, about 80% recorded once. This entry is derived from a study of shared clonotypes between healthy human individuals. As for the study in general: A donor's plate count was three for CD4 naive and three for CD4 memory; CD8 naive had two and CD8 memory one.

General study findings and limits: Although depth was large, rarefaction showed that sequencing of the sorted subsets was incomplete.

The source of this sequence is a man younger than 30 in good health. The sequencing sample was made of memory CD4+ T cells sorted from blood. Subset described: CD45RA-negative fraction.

This CDR3 is CASRGQPNQPQHF. The CDR3 DNA follows: TGCGCCAGCAGGGGACAGCCCAATCAGCCCCAGCATTTT. The chain joins TRBV10-2 to TRBJ1-5, with 7 bases fitting TRBD1. Losses at the gene ends were 6 bases for V and 3 bases for J; bases not matched to a gene: 2. Per germline, CDR1 WSHSY and CDR2 SAAADI. This CDR3 comprises 13 residues.